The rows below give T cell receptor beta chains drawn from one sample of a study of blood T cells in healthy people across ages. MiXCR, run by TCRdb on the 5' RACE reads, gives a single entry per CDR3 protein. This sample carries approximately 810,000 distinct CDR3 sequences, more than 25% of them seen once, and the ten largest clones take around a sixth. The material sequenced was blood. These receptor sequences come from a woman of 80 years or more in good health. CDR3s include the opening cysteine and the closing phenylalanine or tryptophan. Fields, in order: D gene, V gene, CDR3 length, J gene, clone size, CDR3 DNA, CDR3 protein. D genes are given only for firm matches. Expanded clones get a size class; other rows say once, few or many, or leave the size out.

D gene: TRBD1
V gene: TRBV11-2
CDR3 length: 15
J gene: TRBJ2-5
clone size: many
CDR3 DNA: TGTGCCAGCAGTAAACCGGGACAGGGTGTAGAGACCCAGTACTTC
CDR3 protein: CASSKPGQGVETQYF

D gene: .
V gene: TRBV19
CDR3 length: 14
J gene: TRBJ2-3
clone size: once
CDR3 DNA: TGTGCCAGTAGTCTATCGACAGTTTCAGATACGCAGTATTTT
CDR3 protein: CASSLSTVSDTQYF

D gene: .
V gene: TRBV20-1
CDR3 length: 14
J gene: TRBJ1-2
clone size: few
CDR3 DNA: TGCAGTGCTAGTAATGTGCCGGGCAACTATGGCTACACCTTC
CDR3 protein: CSASNVPGNYGYTF

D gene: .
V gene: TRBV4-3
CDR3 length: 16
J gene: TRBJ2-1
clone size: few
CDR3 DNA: TGCGCCAGCAGCCACAACAGGGTTTCCTCCCACAATGAGCAGTTCTTC
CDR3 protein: CASSHNRVSSHNEQFF

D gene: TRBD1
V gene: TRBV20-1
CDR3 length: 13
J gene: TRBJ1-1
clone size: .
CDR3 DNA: TGCAGTGCTGTGAGACAGGGGGTCACTGAAGCTTTCTTT
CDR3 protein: CSAVRQGVTEAFF

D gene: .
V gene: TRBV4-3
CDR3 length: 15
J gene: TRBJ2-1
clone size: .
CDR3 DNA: TGCGCCAGCAGCCAAGACGGGACGGACGGGAATGAGCAGTTCTTC
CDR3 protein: CASSQDGTDGNEQFF

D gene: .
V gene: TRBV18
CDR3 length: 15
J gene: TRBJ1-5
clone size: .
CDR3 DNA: TGTGCCAGCTCGCCCCTCCCCGGGCCGAATCAGCCCCAGCATTTT
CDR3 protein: CASSPLPGPNQPQHF

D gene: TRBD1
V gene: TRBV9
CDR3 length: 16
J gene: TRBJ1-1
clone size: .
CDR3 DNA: TGTGCCAGCAGCGTCACGACAGGGCTAATGCACACTGAAGCTTTCTTT
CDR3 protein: CASSVTTGLMHTEAFF

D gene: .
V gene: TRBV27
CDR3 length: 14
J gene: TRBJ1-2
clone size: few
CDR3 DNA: TGTGCCAGCCGTTCCGGCAGGGACTCCGGTGGCTACACCTTC
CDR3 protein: CASRSGRDSGGYTF

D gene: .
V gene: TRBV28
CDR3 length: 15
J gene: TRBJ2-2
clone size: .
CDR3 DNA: TGTGCCAGCATCAGCCATGGGGGGGGGCGAGAGGAGCTGTTTTTT
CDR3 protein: CASISHGGGREELFF

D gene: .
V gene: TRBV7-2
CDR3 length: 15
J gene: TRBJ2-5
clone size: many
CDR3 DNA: TGTGCCAGCAGCTTAGCGGGGACTGCTAAAGAGACCCAGTACTTC
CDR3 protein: CASSLAGTAKETQYF

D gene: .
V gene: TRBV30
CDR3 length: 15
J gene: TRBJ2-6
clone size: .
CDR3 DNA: TGTGCCTGGAACCTATGGAGGGCTGGGGCCAACGTCCTGACTTTC
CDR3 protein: CAWNLWRAGANVLTF

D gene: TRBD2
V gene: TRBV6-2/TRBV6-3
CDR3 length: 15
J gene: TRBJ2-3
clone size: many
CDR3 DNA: TGTGCCACCTCACCACTAGCGGTGCCCTCATATACGCAGTATTTT
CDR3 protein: CATSPLAVPSYTQYF

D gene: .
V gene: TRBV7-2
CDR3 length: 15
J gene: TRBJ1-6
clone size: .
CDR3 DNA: TGTGCCAGCAGGAGAGGGGCCAGGGAAAATTCACCCCTCCACTTT
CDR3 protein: CASRRGARENSPLHF

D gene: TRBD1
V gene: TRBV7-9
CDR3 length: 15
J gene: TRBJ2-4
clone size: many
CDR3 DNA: TGTGCCAGCAGCTTTCCCGGGGACAGGGAAACCATTCAGTACTTC
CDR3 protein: CASSFPGDRETIQYF

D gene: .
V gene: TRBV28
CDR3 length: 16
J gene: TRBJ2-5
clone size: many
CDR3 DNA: TGTGCCAGCAGCGACCCTCTTTTAGAGTACCAAGAGACCCAGTACTTC
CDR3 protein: CASSDPLLEYQETQYF